Listed below are T cell receptor beta chains from one sample, sequenced in a study of blood T cell repertoires in COVID-19. Profiling relied on immunoSEQ multiplex PCR, and the TCRdb table lists in-frame clones only, not all of them. Of 150,000 to 200,000 clones in the sample, 86% were seen once. Specimen: PBMCs or T cells enriched from blood (not recorded which). All receptors derive from a woman between 40 and 50 years old in a cohort exposed to, infected with or recovered from COVID-19 (not recorded which). Each CDR3 is given with its conserved first and last residue. The order of the fields is V gene, CDR3 protein.

V gene: TRBV29-1
CDR3 protein: CSVGFVAITYEQYF

V gene: TRBV18
CDR3 protein: CASSGPQETQYF

V gene: TRBV6-6
CDR3 protein: CASRSGTGEAFF

V gene: TRBV3-1/TRBV3-2
CDR3 protein: CASSPTSGDTGELFF

V gene: TRBV28
CDR3 protein: CASRVLSSGNTIYF

V gene: TRBV6-5
CDR3 protein: CASSYSTGAHTEAFF

V gene: TRBV13
CDR3 protein: CASSLRGLYEQYF

V gene: TRBV6-4
CDR3 protein: CASLNGPGGLYGYTF

V gene: TRBV4-1
CDR3 protein: CASSQKGQLLNYGYTF

V gene: TRBV5-5
CDR3 protein: CASSPGLTETQYF

V gene: TRBV2
CDR3 protein: CASSEREGTEAFF

V gene: TRBV7-9
CDR3 protein: CASSSGDSGAHTDTQYF

V gene: TRBV27
CDR3 protein: CASSLLGANTEAFF

V gene: TRBV28
CDR3 protein: CASSPPQGRPGELFF

V gene: TRBV29-1
CDR3 protein: CSATRLSTDTQYF